Listed below are T cell receptor beta chains from one sample, sequenced in a study of blood T cell repertoires in COVID-19. Only in-frame clones appear in the TCRdb table, and some are missing; sequencing was by immunoSEQ multiplex PCR. The sample includes roughly 140,000 clones, roughly three quarters seen only once; the top ten take about 9%. Material: peripheral blood. These TCRs come from a man over 45 with active or convalescent COVID-19. The CDR3 runs from the conserved cysteine through the conserved F or W. The order of the fields is clone size, D gene, V gene, J gene, CDR3 DNA, CDR3 protein. A D gene is named only where the DNA matches it firmly. Rows give clone size only sometimes, using once, few, many, or a class for an expanded clone.

clone_size: -; d_call: TRBD1; v_call: TRBV18; j_call: TRBJ1-4; cdr3_nt: TGTGCCAGCTCAGAGTGGACAGGGGCCGATGAAAAACTGTTTTTT; cdr3_aa: CASSEWTGADEKLFF
clone_size: -; d_call: -; v_call: TRBV28; j_call: TRBJ1-6; cdr3_nt: TGTGCCAGCAGTTACCGGGTCTCGAATTCACCCCTCCACTTT; cdr3_aa: CASSYRVSNSPLHF
clone_size: -; d_call: TRBD2; v_call: TRBV18; j_call: TRBJ2-7; cdr3_nt: TGTGCCAGCTCCCCGAGCGGGAGGGTCCACGAGCAGTACTTC; cdr3_aa: CASSPSGRVHEQYF
clone_size: -; d_call: -; v_call: TRBV5-4; j_call: TRBJ2-1; cdr3_nt: TGTGCCAGCAGCTTACCGGGGGGCGCTTACAATGAGCAGTTCTTC; cdr3_aa: CASSLPGGAYNEQFF
clone_size: -; d_call: TRBD1; v_call: TRBV7-2; j_call: TRBJ1-2; cdr3_nt: TGTGCCAGCAGCTTAGGACAGGGGCACTATGGCTACACCTTC; cdr3_aa: CASSLGQGHYGYTF
clone_size: once; d_call: TRBD1; v_call: TRBV24-1; j_call: TRBJ2-3; cdr3_nt: TGTGCCACCAGTGCTCTCCCCGGCACAGGACAGGGGAACACAGATACGCAGTATTTT; cdr3_aa: CATSALPGTGQGNTDTQYF
clone_size: -; d_call: TRBD2; v_call: TRBV29-1; j_call: TRBJ2-1; cdr3_nt: TGCAGCGTTGAAGATCCCCTGGAAGGACTAGCGGACAATGAGCAGTTCTTC; cdr3_aa: CSVEDPLEGLADNEQFF
clone_size: -; d_call: TRBD2; v_call: TRBV2; j_call: TRBJ2-7; cdr3_nt: TGTGCCAGCAGACCCGGGACTAGCGGGAGGGCCTACGAGCAGTACTTC; cdr3_aa: CASRPGTSGRAYEQYF
clone_size: -; d_call: TRBD2; v_call: TRBV24-1; j_call: TRBJ2-3; cdr3_nt: TGTGCCATCTCGGGTGGCGGGAGGACTAGCACAGATACGCAGTATTTT; cdr3_aa: CAISGGGRTSTDTQYF
clone_size: -; d_call: TRBD1; v_call: TRBV7-9; j_call: TRBJ1-5; cdr3_nt: TGTGCCAGCAGCGCCCATTCCAGGGGGGATAGCAATCAGCCCCAGCATTTT; cdr3_aa: CASSAHSRGDSNQPQHF
clone_size: -; d_call: TRBD1; v_call: TRBV9; j_call: TRBJ1-1; cdr3_nt: TGTGCCAGCAGCGAACCGGGACAGCTTGAAGCTTTCTTT; cdr3_aa: CASSEPGQLEAFF
clone_size: -; d_call: TRBD2; v_call: TRBV5-8; j_call: TRBJ2-3; cdr3_nt: TGTGCCAGCAGCTTGGGACTAGCGGGAGTGCCAGATACGCAGTATTTT; cdr3_aa: CASSLGLAGVPDTQYF
clone_size: -; d_call: -; v_call: TRBV2; j_call: TRBJ2-2; cdr3_nt: TGTGCCAGCAGTGGGATCGACTCTACTAACACCGGGGAGCTGTTTTTT; cdr3_aa: CASSGIDSTNTGELFF
clone_size: -; d_call: TRBD2; v_call: TRBV7-3; j_call: TRBJ2-1; cdr3_nt: TGTGCCAGCAGCCTAGGAGCGGGAGGGCCCCTTTGGGAGCAGTTCTTC; cdr3_aa: CASSLGAGGPLWEQFF
clone_size: once; d_call: -; v_call: TRBV24-1; j_call: TRBJ2-5; cdr3_nt: TGTGCCACCAGTGATTGGAGGACCCAGTACTTC; cdr3_aa: CATSDWRTQYF
clone_size: few; d_call: -; v_call: TRBV28; j_call: TRBJ1-2; cdr3_nt: TGTGCCAGCAGTTTATACGACCCGGGAGGCTACACCTTC; cdr3_aa: CASSLYDPGGYTF
clone_size: once; d_call: -; v_call: TRBV7-6; j_call: TRBJ2-1; cdr3_nt: TGTGCCAGCAGCGCCGACAGAGCCTACAATGAGCAGTTCTTC; cdr3_aa: CASSADRAYNEQFF
clone_size: few; d_call: TRBD2; v_call: TRBV3-1/TRBV3-2; j_call: TRBJ2-1; cdr3_nt: TGTGCCAGCAGCCAAGAACTAGCGGAACCAATTTACAATGAGCAGTTCTTC; cdr3_aa: CASSQELAEPIYNEQFF
clone_size: few; d_call: -; v_call: TRBV7-2; j_call: TRBJ2-5; cdr3_nt: TGTGCCAGCAGCCTCCTCGGAGGGGCAGGGCGAGAGACCCAGTACTTC; cdr3_aa: CASSLLGGAGRETQYF
clone_size: -; d_call: -; v_call: TRBV11-2; j_call: TRBJ1-2; cdr3_nt: TGTGCCAGCAGCCGCGGGACCGATGCTTTCTATGGCTACACCTTC; cdr3_aa: CASSRGTDAFYGYTF
clone_size: few; d_call: TRBD1; v_call: TRBV6-5; j_call: TRBJ2-7; cdr3_nt: TGTGCCAGCACCTGGACAGGGCTCTCCTACGAGCAGTACTTC; cdr3_aa: CASTWTGLSYEQYF
clone_size: -; d_call: TRBD2; v_call: TRBV27; j_call: TRBJ2-1; cdr3_nt: TGTGCCAGCACCCCTCTAGCGGACGTCTACAATGAGCAGTTCTTC; cdr3_aa: CASTPLADVYNEQFF
clone_size: -; d_call: TRBD2; v_call: TRBV4-2; j_call: TRBJ2-7; cdr3_nt: TGTGCCAGCAGCCAAAACCGCGGGACTAGCGGGAGCCACGAGCAGTACTTC; cdr3_aa: CASSQNRGTSGSHEQYF
clone_size: few; d_call: TRBD1; v_call: TRBV6-5; j_call: TRBJ1-6; cdr3_nt: TGTGCCAGCAGTTACGGAGGGGGCAATTCACCCCTCCACTTT; cdr3_aa: CASSYGGGNSPLHF
clone_size: -; d_call: TRBD2; v_call: TRBV28; j_call: TRBJ2-1; cdr3_nt: TGTGCCAGCAGTCCTCGCGGCAGCGGGAGAAGAAATGAGCAGTTCTTC; cdr3_aa: CASSPRGSGRRNEQFF
clone_size: -; d_call: TRBD2; v_call: TRBV27; j_call: TRBJ2-1; cdr3_nt: TGTGCCAGCAGTCCTCAGGGACTAGCGGGAAGGGGGTTCTTC; cdr3_aa: CASSPQGLAGRGFF
clone_size: -; d_call: -; v_call: TRBV3-1/TRBV3-2; j_call: TRBJ1-5; cdr3_nt: TGTGCCAGCAGCCCCGGGGGTTGGGGGGAGGGTCAGCCCCAGCATTTT; cdr3_aa: CASSPGGWGEGQPQHF
clone_size: -; d_call: -; v_call: TRBV5-1; j_call: TRBJ2-2; cdr3_nt: TGCGCCAGCAGCTTGGTGTTAGGAGGGGGCAAGGCCGGGGAGCTGTTTTTT; cdr3_aa: CASSLVLGGGKAGELFF
clone_size: -; d_call: TRBD2; v_call: TRBV7-9; j_call: TRBJ2-1; cdr3_nt: TGTGCCAGCAGCTCCCCCACTAGCGGGAAAGGTGAGCAGTTCTTC; cdr3_aa: CASSSPTSGKGEQFF
clone_size: -; d_call: -; v_call: TRBV9; j_call: TRBJ2-2; cdr3_nt: TGTGCCAGCAGCGTAGCGGCGGTTACGACCGGGGAGCTGTTTTTT; cdr3_aa: CASSVAAVTTGELFF
clone_size: -; d_call: TRBD2; v_call: TRBV7-3; j_call: TRBJ2-5; cdr3_nt: TGTGCCAGCAGCCCAGGACTAGCTGATGAGACCCAGTACTTC; cdr3_aa: CASSPGLADETQYF
clone_size: few; d_call: -; v_call: TRBV19; j_call: TRBJ1-6; cdr3_nt: TGTGCCAGTACCTCGGGGGGGAATTCACCCCTCCACTTT; cdr3_aa: CASTSGGNSPLHF
clone_size: -; d_call: -; v_call: TRBV19; j_call: TRBJ1-2; cdr3_nt: TGTGCCAGTAGTACCTTCGGAGGAGCTAACTATGGCTACACCTTC; cdr3_aa: CASSTFGGANYGYTF
clone_size: -; d_call: -; v_call: TRBV9; j_call: TRBJ1-1; cdr3_nt: TGTGCCAGCAGCGTAGCTCCGGGTCCGAACACTGAAGCTTTCTTT; cdr3_aa: CASSVAPGPNTEAFF
clone_size: once; d_call: -; v_call: TRBV5-1; j_call: TRBJ2-3; cdr3_nt: TGCGCCAGCAGCCCCGGACAGCCCACAGATACGCAGTATTTT; cdr3_aa: CASSPGQPTDTQYF
clone_size: -; d_call: -; v_call: TRBV6-5; j_call: TRBJ1-4; cdr3_nt: TGTGCCAGCAGTCGTGACAGAGACGAAAAACTGTTTTTT; cdr3_aa: CASSRDRDEKLFF
clone_size: -; d_call: TRBD2; v_call: TRBV19; j_call: TRBJ2-2; cdr3_nt: TGTGCCAGTAGTCCACCGGGACTAGCGGTCGGGGAGCTGTTTTTT; cdr3_aa: CASSPPGLAVGELFF
clone_size: -; d_call: TRBD2; v_call: TRBV4-1; j_call: TRBJ2-3; cdr3_nt: TGCGCCAGCAGCCGCGGGTCTAGCGGGATGAGCACAGATACGCAGTATTTT; cdr3_aa: CASSRGSSGMSTDTQYF
clone_size: -; d_call: -; v_call: TRBV24-1; j_call: TRBJ1-4; cdr3_nt: TGTGCCACCAGTGAACGACAGTCAGGTAATGAAAAACTGTTTTTT; cdr3_aa: CATSERQSGNEKLFF
clone_size: -; d_call: -; v_call: TRBV5-6; j_call: TRBJ2-7; cdr3_nt: TGTGCCAGCAGCTTGGGGACACTAGCTTACGAGCAGTACTTC; cdr3_aa: CASSLGTLAYEQYF
clone_size: -; d_call: -; v_call: TRBV27; j_call: TRBJ2-3; cdr3_nt: TGTGCCAGCAGCCCTCCAGTTTCTTCCACAGATACGCAGTATTTT; cdr3_aa: CASSPPVSSTDTQYF
clone_size: -; d_call: TRBD2; v_call: TRBV10-2; j_call: TRBJ2-1; cdr3_nt: TGCGCCAGCAGTGAGATCGGGAGGGCCTGGTACAATGAGCAGTTCTTC; cdr3_aa: CASSEIGRAWYNEQFF
clone_size: -; d_call: -; v_call: TRBV18; j_call: TRBJ2-5; cdr3_nt: TGTGCCAGCTCGCGACAGGGAGGTATTCAAGAGACCCAGTACTTC; cdr3_aa: CASSRQGGIQETQYF
clone_size: few; d_call: TRBD2; v_call: TRBV7-3; j_call: TRBJ2-1; cdr3_nt: TGTGCCAGCAGCTTAGGCGGGAGCCTTATTGAGCAGTTCTTC; cdr3_aa: CASSLGGSLIEQFF
clone_size: -; d_call: TRBD2; v_call: TRBV27; j_call: TRBJ2-7; cdr3_nt: TGTGCCAGCAGTTTTGTTGCGGGAGCGGACGGCTCCTACGAGCAGTACTTC; cdr3_aa: CASSFVAGADGSYEQYF
clone_size: -; d_call: -; v_call: TRBV3-1/TRBV3-2; j_call: TRBJ1-5; cdr3_nt: TGTGCCAGCAGCCGGGGGAGGGACAATCAGCCCCAGCATTTT; cdr3_aa: CASSRGRDNQPQHF
clone_size: -; d_call: TRBD1; v_call: TRBV15; j_call: TRBJ1-2; cdr3_nt: TGTGCCACCAGCAGAGATCCCCGGGACAGGGCCTATGGCTACACCTTC; cdr3_aa: CATSRDPRDRAYGYTF
clone_size: -; d_call: -; v_call: TRBV24-1; j_call: TRBJ1-4; cdr3_nt: TGTGCCACCAGTGACCCCGTAAATGAAAAACTGTTTTTT; cdr3_aa: CATSDPVNEKLFF
clone_size: once; d_call: TRBD1; v_call: TRBV9; j_call: TRBJ1-2; cdr3_nt: TGTGCCAGCAGCTCGGGGGACAGGTTCCTCTATGGCTACACCTTC; cdr3_aa: CASSSGDRFLYGYTF
clone_size: few; d_call: TRBD1; v_call: TRBV27; j_call: TRBJ1-6; cdr3_nt: TGTGCCAGCGCCGAATTAGGGACAGGTGTATATAATTCACCCCTCCACTTT; cdr3_aa: CASAELGTGVYNSPLHF
clone_size: -; d_call: TRBD1; v_call: TRBV24-1; j_call: TRBJ2-7; cdr3_nt: TGTGCCACCAGGGGGGACAGTTCCTACGAGCAGTACTTC; cdr3_aa: CATRGDSSYEQYF
clone_size: -; d_call: TRBD1; v_call: TRBV28; j_call: TRBJ2-5; cdr3_nt: TGTGCCAGCAGTTCCACCCAGGGGGCATGGGAGACCCAGTACTTC; cdr3_aa: CASSSTQGAWETQYF
clone_size: once; d_call: TRBD2; v_call: TRBV6-5; j_call: TRBJ2-1; cdr3_nt: TGTGCCAGCACCAATAGCGGGAGAAATGAGCAGTTCTTC; cdr3_aa: CASTNSGRNEQFF
clone_size: -; d_call: -; v_call: TRBV18; j_call: TRBJ2-2; cdr3_nt: TGTGCCAGCCTAGACCGGGACTTCAACACCGGGGAGCTGTTTTTT; cdr3_aa: CASLDRDFNTGELFF